Each of the 25 T cell receptor beta chains below was sequenced from the same sample in a study of blood T cell repertoires in COVID-19. Profiling relied on immunoSEQ multiplex PCR, and the TCRdb table lists in-frame clones only, not all of them. Of 65,000 to 75,000 clones detected, roughly 84% appear once; the ten largest clones hold roughly 28%. Material: peripheral blood. The receptors derive from a woman of 80 years or more with active or convalescent COVID-19.

The genes are TRBV5-6 and TRBJ2-2; D ambiguous. Germline loops: CDR1 SGHDT, CDR2 YYEEEE. V dropped 4 bases and J dropped 5 bases, with 3 bases sitting between them. This CDR3 comprises 11 residues. For the CDR3, the DNA is TGTGCCAGCAGCCGGACCGGGGAGCTGTTTTTT. As protein: CASSRTGELFF.

This clone came up once. The gene calls are TRBV11-1 and TRBJ2-4; tentative D call: TRBD1 (5 bases). In germline, CDR1 is SGHAT, CDR2 FQDESV (reference sequence). The CDR3 totals 16 residues. The ends were cut back, 3 bases at V and 1 base at J, with 13 bases in the middle. As DNA, the CDR3 is TGTGCCAGCAGCTTTAATTTAGCAGGGGCCAAAAACATTCAGTACTTC. Translated: CASSFNLAGAKNIQYF.

The J gene is TRBJ1-1, the V gene TRBV5-1, with TRBD1 identical over 8 bases. J was trimmed by 3 bases and V by 0 bases; bases with no gene match: 7. This CDR3 has 16 residues. Germline CDR1 reads SGHRS; CDR2 reads YFSETQ. CDR3 sequence (DNA): TGCGCCAGCAGCTTGGAGGGGACAGGCGGGTACACTGAAGCTTTCTTT. It yields the protein CASSLEGTGGYTEAFF.

The V gene is TRBV9, the J gene TRBJ2-1; D is perhaps TRBD1 (6 bases). The length of the CDR3 is 15 residues. The ends were cut back, 0 bases at V and 3 bases at J, with 10 bases in the middle. Per germline, CDR1 SGDLS and CDR2 YYNGEE. As DNA, the CDR3 is TGTGCCAGCAGCGTAGAGGGCAGGGGCTACAATGAGCAGTTCTTC. Translated: CASSVEGRGYNEQFF.

The rearrangement joins TRBV14 to TRBJ1-6, with a tentative D call TRBD1 (6 bases). Germline values: CDR1 SGHDN, CDR2 FVKESK. This CDR3 contains 18 residues. Trimming took off 0 bases at V and 9 bases at J, with 21 bases between the two ends. The CDR3 loop is CASSQDRGIRWGPSPLHF. In DNA form, the CDR3 reads TGTGCCAGCAGCCAAGATCGGGGTATCAGGTGGGGGCCTTCACCCCTCCACTTT. The entire variable domain, with the rest obtained from reference TRBV14 and TRBJ1-6, is as follows: EAGVTQFPSHSVIEKGQTVTLRCDPISGHDNLYWYRRVMGKEIKFLLHFVKESKQDESGMPNNRFLAERTGGTYSTLKVQPAELEDSGVYFCASSQDRGIRWGPSPLHFGNGTRLTVT.

The V and J genes are TRBV2 and TRBJ2-2; a weak D match, TRBD1 (6 bases). The CDR3 is 15 residues long. Trimming shortened V by 5 bases and J by 2 bases, and 12 bases separated the two germline ends. Germline V gene lookup returns CDR1 SNHLY and CDR2 FYNNEI. The CDR3 DNA reads TGTGCCAGCAGTAGACAGGAGATAAACACCGGGGAGCTGTTTTTT. Translation: CASSRQEINTGELFF.

The chain has TRBV6-2 or TRBV6-3 and TRBJ2-2; a weak D match, TRBD1 (6 bases). V was clipped by 6 bases and J by 0 bases, with 17 bases between them. The CDR3 contains 17 residues. Germline CDR1 is MNHEY and CDR2 is SVGEGT. DNA of the CDR3: TGTGCCAGCAGCCAAGGAAAGGGGACAACGAACACCGGGGAGCTGTTTTTT. Its protein is CASSQGKGTTNTGELFF.

This rearrangement joins TRBV6-5 to TRBJ1-1; a possible D gene is TRBD1 (5 bases). The germline CDR1 and CDR2 sequences are MNHEY and SVGAGI. Deletions cut 4 bases from V and 6 bases from J, with 12 bases between. The CDR3 consists of 13 residues. In DNA form, the CDR3 reads TGTGCCAGCAGTTCAGGACACCTCGCTGAAGCTTTCTTT. Amino acids: CASSSGHLAEAFF.

This sequence joins TRBV9 and TRBJ2-1; D uncertain. Germline V gene sequence: CDR1 SGDLS, CDR2 YYNGEE. The CDR3 length is 14 residues. The V end was cut by 4 bases, the J end by 2 bases, with 10 bases between. The CDR3 sequence is CASSPAPTYNEQFF. CDR3 coding DNA: TGTGCCAGCAGCCCCGCCCCTACCTACAATGAGCAGTTCTTC.

V and J are TRBV11-1 and TRBJ2-3; TRBD1 is a possible D gene (6 bases). The CDR3 covers 15 residues. The germline gives CDR1 SGHAT, CDR2 FQDESV (reference sequence). V lost 3 bases, J lost 3 bases, and 13 bases lay in between. CDR3 DNA: TGTGCCAGCAGCTTTACAGGGTTGGAAACAGATACGCAGTATTTT. This encodes CASSFTGLETDTQYF.

V gene TRBV19 combines with J gene TRBJ1-2; D gene unclear. The CDR3 is 13 amino acids. The germline V gene encodes CDR1 LNHDA and CDR2 SQIVND (reference sequence). V was trimmed by 5 bases and J by 3 bases, leaving 10 bases between them. CDR3 protein: CASSSTEDYGYTF. The CDR3, as DNA: TGTGCCAGTAGTTCCACGGAGGACTATGGCTACACCTTC.

The gene calls are TRBV20-1 and TRBJ2-7, with D hard to call. V lost 3 bases and J lost 0, with 12 bases in between. Looked up from germline, CDR1 is DFQATT and CDR2 is SNEGSKA (reference sequence). CDR3 size: 14 residues. CDR3 protein: CSASFRRSSYEQYF. DNA of the CDR3: TGCAGTGCTAGTTTCCGACGGAGCTCCTACGAGCAGTACTTC.

V and J are TRBV2 and TRBJ1-5; 9 bases are a match to TRBD1. Germline lookup yields CDR1 SNHLY and CDR2 FYNNEI. The CDR3 covers 15 residues. Trimming at V came to 6 bases and at J to 0 bases, leaving 3 bases not matched to a gene. The CDR3 reads CASSPTGGSNQPQHF. DNA of the CDR3: TGTGCCAGCAGCCCGACAGGGGGTAGCAATCAGCCCCAGCATTTT.

The rearrangement joins TRBV7-9 to TRBJ2-5; TRBD2 matches at 9 bases. In germline, CDR1 is SEHNR, CDR2 FQNEAQ (reference sequence). CDR3 length equals 17 residues. V lost 1 base to trimming and J lost 0 bases; unmatched junction nucleotides: 6. CDR3 region: CASSLGLTSGNQETQYF. The CDR3 DNA sequence: TGTGCCAGCAGCTTAGGTTTGACTAGCGGTAACCAAGAGACCCAGTACTTC. Variable domain in full (rest from reference TRBV7-9 and TRBJ2-5): DTGVSQNPRHKITKRGQNVTFRCDPISEHNRLYWYRQTLGQGPEFLTYFQNEAQLEKSRLLSDRFSAERPKGSFSTLEIQRTEQGDSAMYLCASSLGLTSGNQETQYFGPGTRLLVL.

This chain joins TRBV18 and TRBJ1-5; D is unclear. V was cut by 3 bases and J by 4 bases, with 7 bases left in between. Germline V gene lookup returns CDR1 KGHSH and CDR2 LQKENI. The CDR3 spans 13 residues. This chain's CDR3 is CASSPSRNQPQHF. The CDR3 nucleotides read TGTGCCAGCTCACCGAGTAGAAATCAGCCCCAGCATTTT.

CDR3 DNA: TGTGCCAGCAGCTTAGCCGGACTAGCGGGGGCAGGTGAGCAGTTCTTC. This encodes CASSLAGLAGAGEQFF. The J gene is TRBJ2-1, the V gene TRBV7-2; 13 nucleotides align to TRBD2. The junction had 5 bases not matched to a gene; V was cut back by 0 bases and J by 9 bases. The length of the CDR3 is 16 residues. Per the germline V gene, CDR1 is SGHTA and CDR2 is FQGNSA.

V and J are TRBV11-3 and TRBJ1-1; 7 positions agree with TRBD1. V shed 5 bases, J shed 7 bases, and the junction held 10 bases outside the gene matches. Per germline, CDR1 SGHNT and CDR2 YENEEA. The CDR3 has 14 residues. CDR3 nucleotide sequence: TGTGCCAGCAGCCTTAGATCCGGGACAGATGAAGCTTTCTTT. Protein: CASSLRSGTDEAFF.

CDR3 protein: CASSLEAASTDTQYF. In nucleotides, the CDR3 is TGCGCCAGCAGCTTGGAGGCGGCTTCCACAGATACGCAGTATTTT. The chain is built from TRBV5-1 and TRBJ2-3; D is unresolved. The V gene's germline CDR1 is SGHRS and CDR2 YFSETQ. Trimming cost V 0 bases and J 2 bases, with 10 bases left between them. This CDR3 has 15 amino acids.

Written as DNA, the CDR3 is TGTGCCAGCAGAGACAGTCCTTCACCCCTCCACTTT. It specifies CASRDSPSPLHF. V gene TRBV7-9 combines with J gene TRBJ1-6, with D maybe TRBD1 (5 bases). CDR3 size: 12 residues. Germline CDR1 SEHNR, CDR2 FQNEAQ (reference sequence). V was cut by 6 bases and J by 9 bases, with 9 bases left in between.

The V call is TRBV11-2, the J call TRBJ2-7; TRBD1 aligns across 11 bases. The V gene end was trimmed by 3 bases and the J gene end by 2 bases; junction bases not matched to a gene: 15. CDR3 length: 19 residues. From germline, CDR1 is SGHAT and CDR2 FQNNGV. The chain's CDR3 is CASSFSGTGGFGPTYEQYF. CDR3 bases: TGTGCCAGCAGCTTCTCCGGGACAGGGGGATTTGGGCCGACCTACGAGCAGTACTTC. Full variable domain (rest looked up from reference TRBV11-2 and TRBJ2-7): EAGVAQSPRYKIIEKRQSVAFWCNPISGHATLYWYQQILGQGPKLLIQFQNNGVVDDSQLPKDRFSAERLKGVDSTLKIQPAKLEDSAVYLCASSFSGTGGFGPTYEQYFGPGTRLTVT.

The chain is built from TRBV5-4 and TRBJ2-7, with 7 bases that match TRBD1. The CDR3 is 13 amino acids. The V and J ends lost 4 bases and 3 bases, in that order; junction bases with no gene match: 4. Germline V CDR1 and CDR2: SGHNT, YYREEE (reference sequence). In nucleotides, the CDR3 is TGTGCCAGCAGCCGCCGGGACAGCTACGAGCAGTACTTC. This translates into CASSRRDSYEQYF.

In regard to this clone: Compared with germline, one end of the junction differs, possibly owing to a read error. The chain uses TRBV7-8 and TRBJ2-7; D call uncertain. The germline V gene encodes CDR1 SGHVS and CDR2 FQNEAQ. CDR3 length equals 12 residues. CDR3 nucleotide sequence: TGTGCCAGCAGCCCGTACGTTGGCTCTTCGAACTTC. Its protein product is CASSPYVGSSNF.

The CDR3 DNA follows: TGCGCCAGCAGCCAAGAGGGACAGGGCCATAACTATGGCTACACCTTC. Translated, it gives CASSQEGQGHNYGYTF. This rearrangement joins TRBV4-3 to TRBJ1-2; 9 bases map to TRBD1. The CDR3 covers 16 residues. With V trimmed by 0 bases and J by 1 base, 3 bases remained unmatched. Looked up from germline, CDR1 is LGHNA and CDR2 is YSLEER.

The chain has TRBV30 and TRBJ2-2; TRBD2 is a possible D gene (5 bases). The germline V gene encodes CDR1 GTSNPN and CDR2 SVGIG (reference sequence). The CDR3 has 14 residues. V was pared by 1 base and J by 7 bases, with 13 bases between. The CDR3 nucleotides read TGTGCCTGGAGTGGGACTTCCTCGGGCGGGGAGCTGTTTTTT. Its translation: CAWSGTSSGGELFF.

CDR3 in amino acids: CASISRTGAGTEAFF. CDR3 sequence (DNA): TGTGCCAGCATCTCTCGGACAGGGGCGGGCACTGAAGCTTTCTTT. The rearrangement links TRBV7-8 to TRBJ1-1, with 9 bases identical to TRBD1. J gave up 4 bases and V 7 bases, and 10 bases lay outside the gene matches. Per the germline V gene, CDR1 is SGHVS and CDR2 is FQNEAQ. This CDR3 region has 15 residues.